This passage covers 30 T cell receptor beta chains from one sample sequenced in a study of blood T cell repertoires in COVID-19. Generated by immunoSEQ multiplex PCR, the TCRdb table keeps only in-frame clones and is missing some. The data show fewer than 300,000 clones, approximately 81% seen once. The sequenced material came from peripheral blood. The receptors stem from a woman under 30 with acute or convalescent COVID-19.

The chain uses TRBV19 and TRBJ2-7; 8 bases are shared with TRBD1. CDR3 length equals 14 residues. The germline gives CDR1 LNHDA, CDR2 SQIVND (reference sequence). V trimming: 5 bases; J trimming: 3 bases; junction bases outside the gene matches: 6. CDR3 DNA sequence: TGTGCCAGTAGTCCCGGGACAGGTGGCTACGAGCAGTACTTC. Amino acid sequence: CASSPGTGGYEQYF.

In this sample, this clone turned up a few times. The same CDR3 can be traced to other DNA sequences in this sample. The chain recombines TRBV6-2 or TRBV6-3 with TRBJ1-3, with D unclear. CDR3 length: 14 residues. The germline V and J ends were trimmed by 6 bases and 1 base, with 10 bases remaining between them. Germline loops: CDR1 MNHEY, CDR2 SVGEGT. The CDR3 nucleotides read TGTGCCAGCAGCCTAGGGAGTTCTGGAAACACCATATATTTT. It encodes CASSLGSSGNTIYF.

The chain employs TRBV3-1 (or the pseudogene TRBV3-2) and TRBJ2-7; 9 nucleotides match TRBD1. Losses at the gene ends were 4 bases for V and 3 bases for J; bases not matched to a gene: 10. Germline assignment: CDR1 LGHDT and CDR2 YNNKEL (reference sequence). CDR3 length: 16 amino acids. The CDR3 here is CASSPRRDRALYEQYF. The CDR3 nucleotides are TGTGCCAGCAGCCCCAGACGGGACAGGGCTCTCTACGAGCAGTACTTC.

The chain recombines TRBV29-1 with TRBJ2-5; tentatively, D is TRBD1 (6 bases). CDR3 length: 11 amino acids. Germline V gene data show CDR1 as SQVTM and CDR2 as ANQGSEA. V shed 7 bases and J shed 5 bases, with 11 bases lying between them. Here the CDR3 DNA reads TGCAGCGCACAGGGCCATGAGACCCAGTACTTC. It yields the protein CSAQGHETQYF.

The rearrangement joins TRBV30 to TRBJ1-1; weak D call: TRBD1 (5 bases). The CDR3 totals 14 residues. The germline V gene has CDR1 GTSNPN and CDR2 SVGIG (reference sequence). The V gene lost 4 bases and the J gene lost 5 bases, with 17 bases spanning the gap. The DNA of the CDR3 is TGTGCCTGGATACCCCATCATCGGGGGACTGAAGCTTTCTTT. Residues: CAWIPHHRGTEAFF. The full variable domain, in which reference TRBV30 and TRBJ1-1 provide the parts outside the CDR3, is SQTIHQWPATLVQPVGSPLSLECTVEGTSNPNLYWYRQAAGRGLQLLFYSVGIGQISSEVPQNLSASRPQDRQFILSSKKLLLSDSGFYLCAWIPHHRGTEAFFGQGTRLTVV.

The rearrangement uses TRBV7-9 and TRBJ2-7; TRBD1 aligns across 10 bases. The CDR3 contains 15 residues. Germline loops: CDR1 SEHNR, CDR2 FQNEAQ (reference sequence). V lost 0 bases and J lost 5; bases outside the gene matches: 4. CDR3 protein: CASSLAGTGVHEQYF. The CDR3 bases are TGTGCCAGCAGCTTAGCTGGGACAGGGGTCCACGAGCAGTACTTC.

V gene TRBV28 combines with J gene TRBJ2-1; no firm D call. Deletions cut 5 bases from V and 1 base from J, with 12 bases between. The CDR3 length is 15 residues. Germline V lookup: CDR1 MDHEN, CDR2 SYDVKM. The CDR3, as DNA: TGTGCCAGCAGTCCCGGTCCTATGTCCTACAATGAGCAGTTCTTC. This codes for CASSPGPMSYNEQFF.

V is TRBV27 and J is TRBJ1-5, with D possibly TRBD1 on 6 matching bases. This CDR3 region has 17 residues. V was shortened by 4 bases and J by 0 bases, with 16 bases between the two germline ends. Germline V CDR1 and CDR2: MNHEY, SMNVEV (reference sequence). The CDR3 DNA reads as TGTGCCAGCAGTTCTCGCCGGACAGTACTTAGCAATCAGCCCCAGCATTTT. Protein sequence: CASSSRRTVLSNQPQHF.

The rearrangement links TRBV6-5 to TRBJ2-5; 7 nucleotides align to TRBD1. The CDR3 is 15 amino acids. Germline CDR1 MNHEY, CDR2 SVGAGI. V shed 6 bases, J shed 5 bases, and the junction held 12 bases outside the gene matches. This CDR3 reads CASSGSQGRRETQYF. In DNA form, the CDR3 reads TGTGCCAGCAGCGGATCACAGGGGCGCAGGGAGACCCAGTACTTC.

V and J are TRBV2 and TRBJ1-6; the match to TRBD1 covers 7 bases. The CDR3 contains 14 residues. The trim removed 8 bases at V and 2 bases at J, leaving 3 bases unmatched. Germline CDR1 is SNHLY and CDR2 is FYNNEI. In DNA, the CDR3 is TGTGCCAGCGGGACAGCAACCTATAATTCACCCCTCCACTTT. Translation: CASGTATYNSPLHF.

This chain connects TRBV16 to TRBJ1-1; a weak D match, TRBD1 (5 bases). V dropped 2 bases and J dropped 0 bases, with 7 bases sitting between them. This CDR3 has 14 residues. Germline V lookup: CDR1 KGHSY, CDR2 FQNENV. Here the CDR3 DNA reads TGTGCCAGCAGCCAAAGGGGTATGAACACTGAAGCTTTCTTT. Encoded protein: CASSQRGMNTEAFF.

The chain recombines TRBV5-1 with TRBJ2-7, with D tentatively TRBD1 (7 bases). Germline CDR1 and CDR2: SGHRS and YFSETQ. The CDR3 totals 15 residues. Trimming took 0 bases from V and 5 from J, leaving 15 bases between them. CDR3 in amino acids: CASSLGRGRGDEQYF. As DNA, the CDR3 is TGCGCCAGCAGCTTGGGGAGGGGGCGCGGGGACGAGCAGTACTTC.

V gene TRBV5-1 combines with J gene TRBJ2-7; 7 nucleotides agree with TRBD2. CDR1 and CDR2 from the germline V gene are SGHRS and YFSETQ. CDR3 length: 14 amino acids. Losses at the gene ends were 4 bases for V and 3 bases for J; bases not matched to a gene: 7. The DNA of the CDR3 is TGCGCCAGCAGCCACGGGGGGAGCGGCTACGAGCAGTACTTC. Its protein product is CASSHGGSGYEQYF. Filled out from reference TRBV5-1 and TRBJ2-7, the complete variable domain reads KAGVTQTPRYLIKTRGQQVTLSCSPISGHRSVSWYQQTPGQGLQFLFEYFSETQRNKGNFPGRFSGRQFSNSRSEMNVSTLELGDSALYLCASSHGGSGYEQYFGPGTRLTVT.

CDR3 coding DNA: TGCGCCAGCAGTCTGGGGCGGCAGCCCCAGCATTTT. Translated: CASSLGRQPQHF. The V call is TRBV23-1, the J call TRBJ1-5; possible D gene TRBD1, 5 bases. TRBV23-1 is filed as an ORF, its function uncertain. Trimming left V 4 bases short and J 7 bases short, with 8 bases between. The CDR3 is 12 residues long.

The V gene is TRBV7-2, the J gene TRBJ2-3, with TRBD2 matching 9 bases. This CDR3 spans 16 amino acids. The V gene's germline CDR1 is SGHTA and CDR2 FQGNSA. After removal of 0 bases from V and 0 bases from J, the junction contained 1 base not matched to a gene. This CDR3 reads CASSLAAGGSTDTQYF. CDR3 bases: TGTGCCAGCAGCTTAGCGGCGGGAGGGAGCACAGATACGCAGTATTTT.

The chain uses TRBV29-1 and TRBJ1-4, with 9 bases matching TRBD1. J was trimmed by 6 bases and V by 6 bases; bases with no gene match: 8. CDR3 length equals 14 residues. Germline assignment: CDR1 SQVTM and CDR2 ANQGSEA. CDR3 bases: TGCAGCGTAGTTGAACAGGGGGCAGATGAAAAACTGTTTTTT. It codes for CSVVEQGADEKLFF.

This chain links TRBV29-1 with TRBJ1-2; D call uncertain. V was clipped by 6 bases and J by 5 bases, with 10 bases between them. Germline V gene lookup returns CDR1 SQVTM and CDR2 ANQGSEA. The length of the CDR3 is 11 residues. CDR3 sequence reads: CSVQEVYGYTF. CDR3 bases: TGCAGCGTCCAGGAAGTATATGGCTACACCTTC.

In DNA, the CDR3 is TGTGCCAGCAGTCCCTATCCTCAGGGAACCCCTAACGAGCAGTACTTC. Amino acid sequence: CASSPYPQGTPNEQYF. This chain links TRBV27 with TRBJ2-7; the D gene is possibly TRBD1 (5 bases). Germline loops: CDR1 MNHEY, CDR2 SMNVEV (reference sequence). V was clipped by 5 bases and J by 5 bases, with 22 bases between them. CDR3 length: 16 residues.

The chain links TRBV10-3 to TRBJ2-3; 11 bases agree with TRBD2. Germline V gene data show CDR1 as ENHRY and CDR2 as SYGVKD. The junction had 5 bases not matched to a gene; V was cut back by 6 bases and J by 3 bases. The CDR3 sequence is 15 residues long. The CDR3 DNA reads as TGTGCCATCAGGACGGGACTAGCGGTAACAGATACGCAGTATTTT. Encoded protein: CAIRTGLAVTDTQYF.

The sample holds a few counts of this clone. V usage is TRBV5-5 and J usage is TRBJ1-5, with D tentatively TRBD1 (6 bases). The CDR3 is 14 residues long. The germline V and J ends were trimmed by 0 bases and 3 bases, with 7 bases remaining between them. Germline CDR1 reads SGHKS; CDR2 reads YYEKEE (reference sequence). The DNA of the CDR3 is TGTGCCAGCAGCTTGGCAGGGGCCAATCAGCCCCAGCATTTT. Translated: CASSLAGANQPQHF.

This clone occurred once. The V and J genes are TRBV5-1 and TRBJ2-2; tentative D call: TRBD1 (5 bases). The germline gives CDR1 SGHRS, CDR2 YFSETQ. This CDR3 comprises 15 residues. Trimming pared 1 base from V and 2 bases from J, leaving 9 bases between. CDR3 sequence: CASSLRQGNTGELFF. The CDR3 bases are TGCGCCAGCAGCTTGCGGCAGGGAAACACCGGGGAGCTGTTTTTT.

V and J are TRBV7-6 and TRBJ1-5; 7 bases match TRBD1. CDR1 SGHVS and CDR2 FNYEAQ come from the germline V gene. This CDR3 comprises 14 residues. Losses at the gene ends were 2 bases for V and 5 bases for J; bases not matched to a gene: 3. In nucleotides, the CDR3 is TGTGCCAGCAGCTTAACCCAGGGGGATCAGCCCCAGCATTTT. This encodes CASSLTQGDQPQHF.

The CDR3 coding sequence is TGTGCCATCCGTCCCTCTACAGGGAGCTCTGGAAACACCATATATTTT. Protein: CAIRPSTGSSGNTIYF. The chain has TRBV10-3 and TRBJ1-3, with a weak D call TRBD1 (6 bases). Trimming took 8 bases from V and 0 from J, leaving 17 bases between them. This CDR3 is built from 16 residues. Germline V CDR1 and CDR2: ENHRY, SYGVKD.

The chain is built from TRBV11-2 and TRBJ1-2; 12 bases match TRBD1. The V segment lost 5 bases and the J segment 2 bases; nucleotides outside the gene matches: 6. The CDR3 has 16 residues. CDR1 and CDR2 (germline): SGHAT, FQNNGV. The DNA for the CDR3 is TGTGCCAGCAGCCGGGACAGGGGGCATTCGAACTATGGCTACACCTTC. This codes for CASSRDRGHSNYGYTF.

V is TRBV5-1 and J is TRBJ2-7, with 7 bases that match TRBD1. Germline trimming cut 1 base from V and 2 bases from J; bases unmatched to any gene: 3. This CDR3 is built from 14 residues. Germline CDR1 and CDR2: SGHRS and YFSETQ. This chain's CDR3 is CASSLTGTAYEQYF. The DNA of the CDR3 is TGCGCCAGCAGCTTGACCGGGACAGCCTACGAGCAGTACTTC.

The chain employs TRBV5-4 and TRBJ1-2; D uncertain. Deletions cut 3 bases from V and 8 bases from J, with 23 bases between. CDR1 SGHNT and CDR2 YYREEE come from the germline V gene (reference sequence). The CDR3 loop spans 16 amino acids. This CDR3 is CASSSRTGKENMGYTF. CDR3 DNA sequence: TGTGCCAGCAGCTCGCGGACGGGAAAGGAGAATATGGGCTACACCTTC.

V is TRBV19 and J is TRBJ1-6, with 8 bases that match TRBD1. The CDR3 covers 14 residues. Germline V CDR1 and CDR2: LNHDA, SQIVND (reference sequence). The V gene end was trimmed by 5 bases and the J gene end by 7 bases; junction bases not matched to a gene: 4. CDR3 residues: CASSPTGGNSPLHF. The CDR3 DNA sequence: TGTGCCAGTAGTCCTACAGGGGGAAATTCACCCCTCCACTTT.

The chain has TRBV18 and TRBJ2-1; 7 bases are a match to TRBD1. CDR3 length equals 15 residues. Germline values: CDR1 KGHSH, CDR2 LQKENI. The V and J ends lost 6 bases and 4 bases, in that order; junction bases with no gene match: 9. In DNA form, the CDR3 reads TGTGCCAGCTCTGAATCCGGGACAGTTTACAATGAGCAGTTCTTC. Translating gives CASSESGTVYNEQFF.

The chain has TRBV18 and TRBJ1-3, with 7 bases matching TRBD1. V shed 1 base, J shed 4 bases, and the junction held 7 bases outside the gene matches. The CDR3 runs 16 residues. Per germline, CDR1 KGHSH and CDR2 LQKENI. The DNA of the CDR3 is TGTGCCAGCTCACCACAAGCGACAGGGTACGGAAACACCATATATTTT. Its protein is CASSPQATGYGNTIYF.

The rearrangement uses TRBV15 and TRBJ2-7; maybe TRBD1 (6 bases). This CDR3 is 16 amino acids long. Between the trimmed V and J ends, which lost 3 bases and 1 base, there was a span of 16 bases. The germline V gene encodes CDR1 LNHNV and CDR2 YYDKDF (reference sequence). CDR3 nucleotide sequence: TGTGCCACCAGCAGCCACGACAGGTTCGGGTCCTACGAGCAGTACTTC. It translates to CATSSHDRFGSYEQYF.